These 4 T cell receptor beta chains came from one sample sequenced in a study of a mutant IDH1 vaccine in newly diagnosed glioma. This sample's time point: week 23, last vaccination. With topical imiquimod, each dose of the vaccine consisted of 300 ug of mutant IDH1 20-mer peptide. The table came from immunoSEQ multiplex PCR; TCRdb's copy has only in-frame clones and leaves some out. The sample has around 55,000 clones, 80% seen once. The antigens for these receptors are not known. The specimen was PBMCs, collected from a glioma patient whose treatment included an IDH1 peptide vaccine. The receptors originated from a man aged 40-49 years with glioma.

This rearrangement joins TRBV19 to TRBJ1-1; the D gene is possibly TRBD1 (5 bases). This CDR3 contains 12 residues. V shed 7 bases and J shed 3 bases, with 9 bases lying between them. Germline V gives CDR1 LNHDA, CDR2 SQIVND (reference sequence). The CDR3 nucleotides read TGTGCCAGTAATGGGGGTTACACTGAAGCTTTCTTT. Its protein is CASNGGYTEAFF.

This clone was seen a few times. This chain uses TRBV30 with TRBJ2-5; D remains unclear. V shed 4 bases and J shed 3 bases, with 12 bases lying between them. The germline gives CDR1 GTSNPN, CDR2 SVGIG (reference sequence). The CDR3 has 13 residues. This chain's CDR3 is CAWKAQPEETQYF. In nucleotides, the CDR3 is TGTGCCTGGAAAGCGCAGCCTGAAGAGACCCAGTACTTC. The variable domain in full, with the rest retrieved from reference TRBV30 and TRBJ2-5, is SQTIHQWPATLVQPVGSPLSLECTVEGTSNPNLYWYRQAAGRGLQLLFYSVGIGQISSEVPQNLSASRPQDRQFILSSKKLLLSDSGFYLCAWKAQPEETQYFGPGTRLLVL.

This chain links TRBV2 with TRBJ2-3; 12 bases match TRBD2. Germline V gives CDR1 SNHLY, CDR2 FYNNEI. The CDR3 is 14 amino acids. V dropped 6 bases and J dropped 5; count of bases not matched to a gene: 3. CDR3 sequence: CASRLAGGLDTQYF. Here the CDR3 DNA reads TGTGCCAGCAGACTAGCGGGGGGCTTAGATACGCAGTATTTT.

V and J are TRBV19 and TRBJ1-4; D gene ambiguous. V was cut by 5 bases and J by 8 bases, with 15 bases left in between. The CDR3 spans 14 residues. Germline CDR1 and CDR2: LNHDA and SQIVND (reference sequence). DNA for the CDR3: TGTGCCAGTAGTTCAAAACTCGGAGGGGAAAAACTGTTTTTT. This sequence encodes CASSSKLGGEKLFF.